This T cell receptor (beta chain) comes out of a study of shared clonotypes between healthy human individuals. Study in general: Each donor contributed plates that comprised three CD4 naive, three CD4 memory, two CD8 naive and one CD8 memory.

Every subset had its genomic DNA shared out evenly among several immunoSEQ plates. Measured with immunoSEQ multiplex PCR; TCRdb has only the in-frame clones, and not every one. Of 2 million to 3 million clones listed, under 95% are singletons. This clone occurred a few times. V dropped 4 bases and J dropped 11 bases, with 14 bases sitting between them. The germline V gene encodes CDR1 SEHNR and CDR2 FQNEAQ (reference sequence). The CDR3 has 13 residues. The clonotype was recovered from a young man in good health. Some clones in this sample may be carry-over from other donors' samples. Sequencing was performed on naive CD4+ T cells from PBMCs. The subset was: CD45RA+ positively selected. The chain recombines TRBV7-9 with TRBJ1-4, with no clear D. This chain's CDR3 is CASSSRLGGKLFF. The CDR3, as DNA: TGTGCCAGCAGCTCGCGTCTGGGCGGGAAACTGTTTTTT.